Included here is one T cell receptor beta chain sequence, with context. Its matching antigen is unknown. The sample comes from a study of T-cell memory formation after mild COVID-19. This CDR3 contains 18 residues. The junction had 15 bases not matched to a gene; V was cut back by 6 bases and J by 0 bases. From germline, CDR1 is SQVTM and CDR2 ANQGSEA. TCRdb reprocessed the 5' RACE reads with MiXCR, giving one entry per CDR3 protein. The data contain about 320,000 distinct CDR3 sequences, around 15% of them singletons. Study results and caveats: That cross-reactive memory joined was suggested by some responding clones appearing in pre-infection memory. Chiefly within CM and EM were the contracting CD4+ clones; CD8+ ones were within EMRA. Among clones peaking at day 37 in the second wave, SARS-CoV-2 specificity remained unconfirmed. Later expanders leaned toward CD4+, whereas clones contracting from day 15 to 85 were balanced CD4/CD8.

The chain is built from TRBV29-1 and TRBJ2-7; 12 nucleotides match TRBD1. This TCR was recovered from a man between 18 and 29 years old who had mild COVID-19 (a few samples of this study predate the infection). Cell type and time point are not known. Sequencing was done on a sample of PBMCs or a T cell subset sorted from them (not recorded which). The CDR3 region is CSVEIPGQGARISYEQYF. The CDR3 DNA is TGCAGCGTCGAAATCCCGGGACAGGGGGCCAGAATCTCCTACGAGCAGTACTTC.